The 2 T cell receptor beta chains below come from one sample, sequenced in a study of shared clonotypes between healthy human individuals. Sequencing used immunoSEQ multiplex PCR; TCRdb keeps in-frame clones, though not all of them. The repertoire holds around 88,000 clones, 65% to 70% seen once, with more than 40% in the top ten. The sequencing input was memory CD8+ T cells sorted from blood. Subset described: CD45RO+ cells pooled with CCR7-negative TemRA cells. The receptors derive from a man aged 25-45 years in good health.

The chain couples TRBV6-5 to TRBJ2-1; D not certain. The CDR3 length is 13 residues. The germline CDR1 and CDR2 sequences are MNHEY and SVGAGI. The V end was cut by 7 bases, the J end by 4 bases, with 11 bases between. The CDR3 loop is CASTLDPYNEQFF. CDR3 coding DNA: TGTGCCAGCACCCTTGATCCGTACAATGAGCAGTTCTTC.

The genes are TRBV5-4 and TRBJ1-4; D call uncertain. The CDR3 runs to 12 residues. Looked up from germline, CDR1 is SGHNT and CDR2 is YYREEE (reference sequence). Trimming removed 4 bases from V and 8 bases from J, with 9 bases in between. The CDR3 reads CASSEAGEKLFF. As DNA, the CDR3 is TGTGCCAGCAGCGAGGCGGGCGAAAAACTGTTTTTT.